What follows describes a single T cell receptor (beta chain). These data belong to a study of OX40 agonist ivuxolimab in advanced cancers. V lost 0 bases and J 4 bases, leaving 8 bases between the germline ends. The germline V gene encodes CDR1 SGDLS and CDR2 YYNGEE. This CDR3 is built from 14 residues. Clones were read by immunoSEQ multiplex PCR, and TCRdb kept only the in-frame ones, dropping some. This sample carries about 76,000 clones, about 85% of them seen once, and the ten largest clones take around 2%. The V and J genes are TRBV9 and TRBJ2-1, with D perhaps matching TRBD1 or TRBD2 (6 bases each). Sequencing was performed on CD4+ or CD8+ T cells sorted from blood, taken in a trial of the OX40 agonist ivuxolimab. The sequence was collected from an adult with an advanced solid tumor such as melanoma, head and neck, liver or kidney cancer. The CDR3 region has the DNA TGTGCCAGCAGCGTAGTAGGGGGGTACAATGAGCAGTTCTTC. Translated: CASSVVGGYNEQFF.